The next 17 T cell receptor beta chains were all read from a single sample in a study of OX40 agonist ivuxolimab in advanced cancers. Here immunoSEQ multiplex PCR was the method, and the copy in TCRdb shows in-frame clones only, minus some. Seen here are about 62,000 clones, 60% to 85% observed once, and the top ten hold 9.5% to 13%. The starting material was CD4+ or CD8+ T cells sorted from blood, obtained in a trial of the OX40 agonist ivuxolimab. These TCRs come from an adult with an advanced solid tumor such as melanoma, head and neck, liver or kidney cancer.

This chain links TRBV29-1 with TRBJ2-6; tentative D call: TRBD1 (5 bases). Germline V lookup: CDR1 SQVTM, CDR2 ANQGSEA. With 4 bases removed from V and 0 bases from J, the gap between germline ends came to 10 bases. The CDR3 spans 15 residues. DNA of the CDR3: TGCAGCGTTGTAATCCAGGGCTCTGGGGCCAACGTCCTGACTTTC. It specifies CSVVIQGSGANVLTF.

The chain couples TRBV19 to TRBJ2-1; 16 bases agree with TRBD2. Losses at the gene ends were 10 bases for V and 4 bases for J; bases not matched to a gene: 16. CDR1 is LNHDA, CDR2 SQIVND, per germline (reference sequence). The CDR3 covers 19 residues. CDR3 loop: CATARDTGTSGRVYNEQFF. CDR3 bases: TGTGCCACTGCCCGGGACACCGGGACTAGCGGGAGGGTATACAATGAGCAGTTCTTC.

This sequence joins TRBV7-3 and TRBJ1-3; tentatively, D is TRBD1 (6 bases). The CDR3 is 15 residues long. Germline assignment: CDR1 SGHTA and CDR2 FQGTGA. V was clipped by 4 bases and J by 4 bases, with 14 bases between them. DNA for the CDR3: TGTGCCAGCAGCTCTATGGGGGGCACAGGAAACACCATATATTTT. Translation gives CASSSMGGTGNTIYF. Based on the CDR3 plus reference TRBV7-3 and TRBJ1-3, the full variable domain is GAGVSQTPSNKVTEKGKYVELRCDPISGHTALYWYRQSLGQGPEFLIYFQGTGAADDSGLPNDRFFAVRPEGSVSTLKIQRTERGDSAVYLCASSSMGGTGNTIYFGEGSWLTVV.

The chain has TRBV4-1 and TRBJ1-1, with a weak D call TRBD1 (6 bases). The V and J ends lost 3 bases and 3 bases respectively, with 14 bases between them. Germline CDR1 and CDR2: MGHRA and YSYEKL. The CDR3 is 15 residues long. The CDR3, as DNA: TGCGCCAGCAGCCATTTATTATCAGGGGACACTGAAGCTTTCTTT. Its translation is CASSHLLSGDTEAFF.

V usage is TRBV4-3 and J usage is TRBJ1-2; a weak D match, TRBD1 (5 bases). The V end lost 2 bases, the J end lost 2 bases, and 21 bases lay between the germline ends. This CDR3 region has 18 residues. In germline, CDR1 is LGHNA, CDR2 YSLEER. This CDR3 reads CASSQQSGWDGQNYGYTF. The CDR3 bases are TGCGCCAGCAGCCAACAATCCGGGTGGGACGGTCAAAACTATGGCTACACCTTC.

V and J are TRBV5-1 and TRBJ1-2; D possibly corresponds to TRBD1 (6 bases). This CDR3 is built from 14 residues. The germline V and J ends were trimmed by 3 bases and 8 bases, with 17 bases remaining between them. CDR1 is SGHRS, CDR2 YFSETQ, per germline. The CDR3 reads CASSSDPNRAGYTF. The CDR3 DNA reads TGCGCCAGCAGCTCCGACCCGAACAGGGCCGGCTACACCTTC.

This clone was detected once. The chain uses TRBV11-2 and TRBJ1-2; 9 bases are shared with TRBD1. V lost 6 bases and J lost 5; bases outside the gene matches: 10. This CDR3 spans 15 amino acids. CDR1 is SGHAT and CDR2 is FQNNGV in the germline V gene. This CDR3 reads CASRIRDRAAYGYTF. The CDR3, as DNA: TGTGCCAGCAGAATCCGGGACAGGGCGGCGTATGGCTACACCTTC.

This chain links TRBV6-1 with TRBJ2-5, with 11 bases lining up with TRBD2. The V and J ends lost 4 bases and 5 bases, in that order; junction bases with no gene match: 12. CDR1 is MNHNS and CDR2 is SASEGT in the germline V gene. This CDR3 has 17 residues. The CDR3 reads CASSAGSSGRARETQYF. In nucleotides, the CDR3 is TGTGCCAGCAGTGCTGGAAGTAGCGGGAGGGCTCGGGAGACCCAGTACTTC.

This chain uses TRBV5-4 with TRBJ2-1; TRBD1 or TRBD2 may be the D gene (6 bases each). The CDR3 contains 16 residues. Looked up from germline, CDR1 is SGHNT and CDR2 is YYREEE (reference sequence). Trimming shortened V by 4 bases and J by 3 bases, and 17 bases separated the two germline ends. The CDR3 nucleotides are TGTGCCAGCAGCCAATCGGGGGCGGATTACTACAATGAGCAGTTCTTC. Its translation is CASSQSGADYYNEQFF.

This chain connects TRBV11-2 to TRBJ2-5, with 13 positions matching TRBD2. Trimming at V came to 5 bases and at J to 2 bases, leaving 11 bases not matched to a gene. The CDR3 is made up of 18 amino acids. Per germline, CDR1 SGHAT and CDR2 FQNNGV. DNA of the CDR3: TGTGCCAGCAGCCGGGGGACTAGCGGGGCGATGGGACAAGAGACCCAGTACTTC. Its translation: CASSRGTSGAMGQETQYF.

This clone was observed once. V usage is TRBV19 and J usage is TRBJ2-1; 15 bases fit TRBD2. This CDR3 region has 16 residues. J gave up 9 bases and V 6 bases, and 9 bases lay outside the gene matches. Germline loops: CDR1 LNHDA, CDR2 SQIVND (reference sequence). CDR3 sequence reads: CASSERTSGRAGEQFF. The CDR3 bases are TGTGCCAGTAGCGAAAGGACTAGCGGGAGGGCGGGTGAGCAGTTCTTC.

V usage is TRBV4-3 and J usage is TRBJ2-5; 9 nucleotides line up with TRBD2. CDR3 length: 16 amino acids. The V and J ends lost 0 bases and 1 base, in that order; junction bases with no gene match: 3. Per germline, CDR1 LGHNA and CDR2 YSLEER. The CDR3 DNA sequence: TGCGCCAGCAGCCAAGATAGCGGGGGAGCCCAAGAGACCCAGTACTTC. Translating gives CASSQDSGGAQETQYF.

This rearrangement joins TRBV27 to TRBJ1-2, with a weak D call TRBD1 (5 bases). Germline values: CDR1 MNHEY, CDR2 SMNVEV (reference sequence). The CDR3 sequence is 14 residues long. V gave up 2 bases and J gave up 4 bases, with 11 bases separating them. The CDR3 DNA reads TGTGCCAGCAGTTTACGGGGCGGAGTCTATGGCTACACCTTC. It encodes CASSLRGGVYGYTF.

This clone appeared once. J is TRBJ2-2 and V is TRBV6-4, with D possibly matching TRBD2 (6 bases). Germline assignment: CDR1 MRHNA and CDR2 SNTAGT. CDR3 length: 14 amino acids. V lost 0 bases to trimming and J lost 8 bases, with 10 bases between them. CDR3 protein: CASSDSAGGGELFF. CDR3 sequence (DNA): TGTGCCAGCAGTGACTCGGCCGGAGGGGGGGAGCTGTTTTTT.

The gene calls are TRBV27 and TRBJ2-3; unclear D gene. V lost 7 bases, J lost 2 bases, and 10 bases lay in between. CDR3 length: 13 amino acids. Per germline, CDR1 MNHEY and CDR2 SMNVEV (reference sequence). CDR3 coding DNA: TGTGCCAGCACCCCTCTCCCCACAGATACGCAGTATTTT. Amino acid sequence: CASTPLPTDTQYF.

Only a few counts were recorded for this clone. The rearrangement joins TRBV5-4 to TRBJ1-2; the D is unclear. V was pared by 1 base and J by 5 bases, with 15 bases between. The length of the CDR3 is 15 residues. CDR1 and CDR2 (germline): SGHNT, YYREEE (reference sequence). The CDR3 protein is CASSLNGYWTYGYTF. DNA for the CDR3: TGTGCCAGCAGCTTGAATGGTTACTGGACTTATGGCTACACCTTC.

The chain uses TRBV6-6 and TRBJ1-6; no reliable D call. This CDR3 spans 13 amino acids. The V and J ends lost 10 bases and 7 bases respectively, with 14 bases between them. Germline V gives CDR1 MNHNY, CDR2 SVGAGI (reference sequence). The CDR3 DNA reads as TGTGCCACTTCGGACTTGCCCAATTCACCCCTCCACTTT. Translation gives CATSDLPNSPLHF.